A selection of T cell receptor beta chains follows, all from one sample in a study of blood T cell repertoires in COVID-19. Assay used: immunoSEQ multiplex PCR; TCRdb lists only in-frame clones, some missing. The table lists roughly 300,000 clones, 85% of them singletons. Sample: peripheral blood. These receptors came from a human donor in a cohort sampled during active COVID-19. Each CDR3 is given with its conserved first and last residue. The order of the fields is D gene, CDR3 length, V gene, clone size, J gene, CDR3 DNA, CDR3 protein. D genes are given only for firm matches. A row's size may be missing; if present it is once, few, many or a size class.

d_call: TRBD2; cdr3_length: 15; v_call: TRBV11-2; clone_size: once; j_call: TRBJ2-5; cdr3_nt: TGTGCCAGCATGGGAGGGAGTTCTATATTGGAGACCCAGTACTTC; cdr3_aa: CASMGGSSILETQYF
d_call: TRBD2; cdr3_length: 13; v_call: TRBV5-8; clone_size: .; j_call: TRBJ2-7; cdr3_nt: TGTGCATCGGGACTAGCGGAGGGGTACGAGCAGTACTTC; cdr3_aa: CASGLAEGYEQYF
d_call: TRBD2; cdr3_length: 14; v_call: TRBV18; clone_size: .; j_call: TRBJ2-3; cdr3_nt: TGTGCCAGCTCACCGGGACTAGCTCCCTATACGCAGTATTTT; cdr3_aa: CASSPGLAPYTQYF
d_call: .; cdr3_length: 14; v_call: TRBV7-2; clone_size: .; j_call: TRBJ1-1; cdr3_nt: TGTGCCAGCAGTGAGTGGGGCCCGTACAATGAAGCTTTCTTT; cdr3_aa: CASSEWGPYNEAFF
d_call: .; cdr3_length: 11; v_call: TRBV7-9; clone_size: .; j_call: TRBJ2-5; cdr3_nt: TGTGCCAGCGGGCCCGGAGAGACCCAGTACTTC; cdr3_aa: CASGPGETQYF
d_call: .; cdr3_length: 16; v_call: TRBV18; clone_size: .; j_call: TRBJ1-6; cdr3_nt: TGTGCCAGCTCACCTGATGGAGGGGCGGTCAATTCACCCCTCCACTTT; cdr3_aa: CASSPDGGAVNSPLHF
d_call: .; cdr3_length: 14; v_call: TRBV5-1; clone_size: .; j_call: TRBJ2-1; cdr3_nt: TGCGCCAGCAGCATACTAGGGTCCTACAATGAGCAGTTCTTC; cdr3_aa: CASSILGSYNEQFF
d_call: TRBD2; cdr3_length: 15; v_call: TRBV18; clone_size: .; j_call: TRBJ2-7; cdr3_nt: TGTGCCAGCTCGTCAACTAGCGGGAGATCTTACGAGCAGTACTTC; cdr3_aa: CASSSTSGRSYEQYF
d_call: TRBD1; cdr3_length: 16; v_call: TRBV7-9; clone_size: once; j_call: TRBJ2-2; cdr3_nt: TGTGCCAGCAGCCCTGCCGGGACAGGGGGCCTCGGGGAGCTGTTTTTT; cdr3_aa: CASSPAGTGGLGELFF
d_call: TRBD1; cdr3_length: 15; v_call: TRBV4-1; clone_size: .; j_call: TRBJ2-7; cdr3_nt: TGCGCCAGCAGCCAAGATTCAACAGGGGACTACGAGCAGTACTTC; cdr3_aa: CASSQDSTGDYEQYF
d_call: TRBD1; cdr3_length: 15; v_call: TRBV19; clone_size: .; j_call: TRBJ1-1; cdr3_nt: TGTGCCAGTAGTATGGCTGCAACAGGGGTACCTGAAGCTTTCTTT; cdr3_aa: CASSMAATGVPEAFF
d_call: TRBD1; cdr3_length: 14; v_call: TRBV3-1/TRBV3-2; clone_size: .; j_call: TRBJ2-7; cdr3_nt: TGTGCCAGCAGCTCCCGACAGGGAAAGGACGAGCAGTACTTC; cdr3_aa: CASSSRQGKDEQYF
d_call: .; cdr3_length: 14; v_call: TRBV25-1; clone_size: .; j_call: TRBJ1-1; cdr3_nt: TGTGCCAGCAGATTCGGACAGCTAAACACTGAAGCTTTCTTT; cdr3_aa: CASRFGQLNTEAFF
d_call: .; cdr3_length: 12; v_call: TRBV6-5; clone_size: .; j_call: TRBJ2-5; cdr3_nt: TGTGCTAGCCTAGGTCGGGGTTTCAGCCAGTACTTC; cdr3_aa: CASLGRGFSQYF
d_call: TRBD2; cdr3_length: 18; v_call: TRBV9; clone_size: .; j_call: TRBJ2-2; cdr3_nt: TGTGCCAGCAGCGAGGGGCTAGTGGGCGGGAGGCCCGACCGGGAGCTGTTTTTT; cdr3_aa: CASSEGLVGGRPDRELFF
d_call: .; cdr3_length: 15; v_call: TRBV21-1; clone_size: few; j_call: TRBJ2-1; cdr3_nt: TGTGCCAGCAGCAAGTATAGCGGGAGTAGGAATGAGCAGTTCTTC; cdr3_aa: CASSKYSGSRNEQFF
d_call: .; cdr3_length: 15; v_call: TRBV12-5; clone_size: .; j_call: TRBJ2-1; cdr3_nt: TGTGCTAGTGTACAAGGGGGGGCGTCCTACAATGAGCAGTTCTTC; cdr3_aa: CASVQGGASYNEQFF
d_call: .; cdr3_length: 12; v_call: TRBV9; clone_size: .; j_call: TRBJ1-2; cdr3_nt: TGTGCCAGCAGCGCATCGGGATATGGCTACACCTTC; cdr3_aa: CASSASGYGYTF
d_call: .; cdr3_length: 13; v_call: TRBV9; clone_size: .; j_call: TRBJ2-1; cdr3_nt: TGTGCCAGCAGCGGAGAAAACTACAATGAGCAGTTCTTC; cdr3_aa: CASSGENYNEQFF
d_call: .; cdr3_length: 14; v_call: TRBV13; clone_size: few; j_call: TRBJ2-3; cdr3_nt: TGTGCCAGCAGGCCCAGTGGTAGGGGTCGAGTGTTGTATTTT; cdr3_aa: CASRPSGRGRVLYF
d_call: .; cdr3_length: 16; v_call: TRBV9; clone_size: once; j_call: TRBJ1-2; cdr3_nt: TGTGCCAGCAGCCCACAGGAGGGGGGGTCTAACTATGGCTACACCTTC; cdr3_aa: CASSPQEGGSNYGYTF
d_call: TRBD2; cdr3_length: 15; v_call: TRBV5-1; clone_size: .; j_call: TRBJ2-3; cdr3_nt: TGCGCCAGCAGGGCTAGCGGGACTAGCACAGATACGCAGTATTTT; cdr3_aa: CASRASGTSTDTQYF
d_call: .; cdr3_length: 15; v_call: TRBV10-3; clone_size: .; j_call: TRBJ1-3; cdr3_nt: TGTGCCATCAGTGAGTCGGCGGGGGCTGGAAACACCATATATTTT; cdr3_aa: CAISESAGAGNTIYF
d_call: .; cdr3_length: 15; v_call: TRBV7-6; clone_size: once; j_call: TRBJ2-3; cdr3_nt: TGTGCCAGCAGCTTCGGGGACTTAGCAGCAGATACGCAGTATTTT; cdr3_aa: CASSFGDLAADTQYF
d_call: TRBD1; cdr3_length: 12; v_call: TRBV2; clone_size: few; j_call: TRBJ1-2; cdr3_nt: TGTGCCAGCTATAAACAGGGGAACGGCTACACCTTC; cdr3_aa: CASYKQGNGYTF
d_call: TRBD2; cdr3_length: 13; v_call: TRBV9; clone_size: .; j_call: TRBJ2-7; cdr3_nt: TGTGCCAGCAGCGTGGGCGGGAGCGGTGAGCAGTACTTC; cdr3_aa: CASSVGGSGEQYF
d_call: TRBD2; cdr3_length: 17; v_call: TRBV4-1; clone_size: .; j_call: TRBJ2-2; cdr3_nt: TGCGCCAGCAGCCGAGACCTAGCGGGAGGGCCTGTCGGGGAGCTGTTTTTT; cdr3_aa: CASSRDLAGGPVGELFF
d_call: .; cdr3_length: 14; v_call: TRBV4-1; clone_size: .; j_call: TRBJ1-4; cdr3_nt: TGCGCCAGCAGCCCGACAGGCCTTAATGAAAAACTGTTTTTT; cdr3_aa: CASSPTGLNEKLFF
d_call: .; cdr3_length: 14; v_call: TRBV5-1; clone_size: .; j_call: TRBJ2-2; cdr3_nt: TGCGCCAGCAGTTCAACTAGTTCCGCCGGGGAGCTGTTTTTT; cdr3_aa: CASSSTSSAGELFF
d_call: TRBD2; cdr3_length: 15; v_call: TRBV10-2; clone_size: .; j_call: TRBJ2-3; cdr3_nt: TGCGCCAGCTCTAAGGCCGGGACTAGTAGTGATACGCAGTATTTT; cdr3_aa: CASSKAGTSSDTQYF
d_call: .; cdr3_length: 14; v_call: TRBV5-1; clone_size: .; j_call: TRBJ2-5; cdr3_nt: TGCGCCAGCAGCTTGGTAGTTAGTCAAGAGACCCAGTACTTC; cdr3_aa: CASSLVVSQETQYF
d_call: .; cdr3_length: 13; v_call: TRBV24-1; clone_size: few; j_call: TRBJ2-1; cdr3_nt: TGTGCCACCAGTGGCGCCTCCTACAATGAGCAGTTCTTC; cdr3_aa: CATSGASYNEQFF
d_call: .; cdr3_length: 16; v_call: TRBV3-1/TRBV3-2; clone_size: once; j_call: TRBJ2-1; cdr3_nt: TGTGCCAGCAGCCCCCTCCTTTCGACAGCCTACAATGAGCAGTTCTTC; cdr3_aa: CASSPLLSTAYNEQFF
d_call: .; cdr3_length: 14; v_call: TRBV7-8; clone_size: .; j_call: TRBJ1-1; cdr3_nt: TGTGCCAGCAGCTTAGGGGTGGACTACAGGGAAGCTTTCTTT; cdr3_aa: CASSLGVDYREAFF
d_call: .; cdr3_length: 14; v_call: TRBV6-5; clone_size: once; j_call: TRBJ2-2; cdr3_nt: TGTGCCAGCAGGGACAGACCGAACACCGGGGAGCTGTTTTTT; cdr3_aa: CASRDRPNTGELFF
d_call: TRBD1; cdr3_length: 14; v_call: TRBV11-2; clone_size: .; j_call: TRBJ1-2; cdr3_nt: TGTGCCAGCAGCGCGACAGGGGCCGTCTACGGCTACACCTTC; cdr3_aa: CASSATGAVYGYTF
d_call: .; cdr3_length: 14; v_call: TRBV10-3; clone_size: .; j_call: TRBJ2-2; cdr3_nt: TGTGCCATCAGTGAACTACAGGACACCGGGGAGCTGTTTTTT; cdr3_aa: CAISELQDTGELFF
d_call: TRBD2; cdr3_length: 14; v_call: TRBV11-2; clone_size: .; j_call: TRBJ2-1; cdr3_nt: TGTGCCAGCAGCCCCCTGGGGGGAGCGGGAGAGCAGTTCTTC; cdr3_aa: CASSPLGGAGEQFF
d_call: TRBD2; cdr3_length: 15; v_call: TRBV19; clone_size: .; j_call: TRBJ2-7; cdr3_nt: TGTGCCAGTAGTGACTCTAGCGGAACCTCCTACGAGCAGTACTTC; cdr3_aa: CASSDSSGTSYEQYF
d_call: .; cdr3_length: 12; v_call: TRBV7-9; clone_size: .; j_call: TRBJ2-5; cdr3_nt: TGTGCCAGCAGCTTAACAGGGAAGACCCAGTACTTC; cdr3_aa: CASSLTGKTQYF
d_call: TRBD2; cdr3_length: 15; v_call: TRBV19; clone_size: .; j_call: TRBJ2-1; cdr3_nt: TGTGCCAGTACCCGAACTAGCGGTGGGTACAATGAGCAGTTCTTC; cdr3_aa: CASTRTSGGYNEQFF
d_call: .; cdr3_length: 11; v_call: TRBV2; clone_size: .; j_call: TRBJ1-1; cdr3_nt: TGTGCCAGCACCCCATACGAGGGAGCTTTCTTT; cdr3_aa: CASTPYEGAFF
d_call: TRBD2; cdr3_length: 20; v_call: TRBV3-1/TRBV3-2; clone_size: .; j_call: TRBJ2-7; cdr3_nt: TGTGCCAGCAGCCAAGATCTTTCATTAGGGACTAGCGGGAGTTTAGCCGAGCAGTACTTC; cdr3_aa: CASSQDLSLGTSGSLAEQYF
d_call: .; cdr3_length: 16; v_call: TRBV9; clone_size: once; j_call: TRBJ2-3; cdr3_nt: TGTGCCAGCAGCCACGGGACTTCAGCCACCCGAGATACGCAGTATTTT; cdr3_aa: CASSHGTSATRDTQYF
d_call: TRBD1; cdr3_length: 13; v_call: TRBV6-5; clone_size: .; j_call: TRBJ2-7; cdr3_nt: TGTGCCAGCAGCGACAGGGGGCCCTACGAGCAGTACTTC; cdr3_aa: CASSDRGPYEQYF
d_call: TRBD2; cdr3_length: 15; v_call: TRBV19; clone_size: .; j_call: TRBJ2-1; cdr3_nt: TGTGCCAGTAGTCCGACTAGCGGGATGCAAAATGAGCAGTTCTTC; cdr3_aa: CASSPTSGMQNEQFF
d_call: .; cdr3_length: 13; v_call: TRBV5-1; clone_size: .; j_call: TRBJ2-5; cdr3_nt: TGCGCCAGCAGCCAGGACACCCAAGAGACCCAGTACTTC; cdr3_aa: CASSQDTQETQYF